The source of this T cell receptor beta chain is a study of blood T cell repertoires in COVID-19 (dated by TCRdb to the early 2020s). The study in broad terms: Collaborator samples came from the United States, Italy and Spain and covered acute and convalescent phases of COVID-19. The material from the prospective study consisted of cDNA or gDNA derived from T cells, B-cell-depleted T cells, or PBMCs. Subjects who had been exposed to COVID-19, were actively infected with it, or had recovered from it provided the deeply sampled blood TCRbeta repertoires that made up the dataset. The repertoires were released in a freely available public database intended as a resource for research on the immune response to SARS-CoV-2. Samples came from the ongoing ImmuneRACE study (first 160 participants) plus 1,254 subjects from 6 global collaborators. Nearly every sample came with metadata listing a de-identified subject ID, COVID-19 status, age in years and sex. HLA class I and class II types, where available, came from metadata supplied by the sample provider rather than from assay-based typing.

About this clone: The clone's antigen remains unknown. No base qualities exist here, and no much larger clone lies one base off it.

At one collaborating source in Seattle, patients were enrolled during active infection and were followed longitudinally through the course of disease. Collaborating institutions collected whole blood in K2EDTA tubes following their own protocols. For TCRbeta analysis, collaborators shipped samples in one of three forms: frozen whole blood, isolated PBMCs, or DNA extracted from either of those sample types. What the work shows at the level of the full study, not this receptor alone: The amount of clinical and demographic metadata varied by source and participant and was provided uncurated.

Including the terminal cysteine and phenylalanine, the CDR3 comprises 14 residues. Here the CDR3 DNA is all that survives: 42 bases in frame from base 1. For CDR1 and CDR2, the germline V gene (reference sequence) lists MNHEY and SMNVEV. Trimming takes 8 bases from V and 2 bases from J, and the germline ends sit 12 bases apart. TCRbeta CDR3 regions were amplified from genomic DNA by means of the immunoSEQ Assay, a bias-controlled multiplex PCR. Under the source paper's analysis protocol: Nucleated cell counts per sample were estimated from amplification of reference gene primers within the assay. Sequence reads were collapsed and filtered to measure the absolute abundance of every unique TCRbeta CDR3 rearrangement. Productive Simpson clonality was computed per sample as the square root of Simpson's diversity index over productive rearrangements. Drawn from immuneACCESS, this table holds only the in-frame rearrangements with V and J called that TCRdb kept. Clones are partly lost; checked studies trace under half to an unresolved V gene and leave the rest unexplained. V and J calls and clone size are copied from that table; D and trimming were computed from the DNA. In all, the sample holds about 130,000 clones, and 70% to 80% of those were seen once. Jointly, the top ten make up around 5% of the sample.

Here the chain combines TRBV27 and TRBJ2-2; there is no confident call for the D gene. The sequenced sample consisted of peripheral blood. The TCR comes from a woman aged 65 to 85 with COVID-19, enrolled during active disease. This receptor has the CDR3 CASHPTPNTGELFF. The DNA sequence is TGTGCCAGCCACCCGACACCTAACACCGGGGAGCTGTTTTTT.